These T cell receptor beta chains were read from a single sample in a study of T-cell reconstitution after alpha-beta-depleted transplantation in children. From the PCR reads, TCRdb called clonotypes with MiXCR, one entry per CDR3 protein. The repertoire holds 200,000 to 250,000 distinct CDR3 sequences, with roughly 23% as singletons. The sample consisted of PBMCs, taken before TCRalphabeta/CD19-depleted stem cell transplant. The origin of the receptors is a girl aged 2 to 9 with Fanconi anemia, due to receive a stem cell transplant. The CDR3 runs from the conserved cysteine through the conserved F or W. Fields, in order: J gene, clone size, V gene, D gene, CDR3 protein, CDR3 DNA. D genes are given only for firm matches. Clone sizes are given selectively: once, few, many, or a class where the clone is expanded.

>TRBJ2-2|NA|TRBV11-2|NA
CASSLVRRAGELFF
TGTGCCAGCAGCTTAGTAAGACGCGCCGGGGAGCTGTTTTTT
>TRBJ2-3|many|TRBV20-1|NA
CSAQTRQSVPDTQYF
TGCAGTGCTCAAACCCGACAGTCTGTGCCAGATACGCAGTATTTT
>TRBJ2-1|NA|TRBV7-6|NA
CASSLTRDWDYNEQFF
TGTGCCAGCAGCTTAACCCGGGACTGGGACTACAATGAGCAGTTCTTC
>TRBJ2-1|NA|TRBV4-1|TRBD2
CASSLLAGGPRDPYNEQFF
TGCGCCAGCAGCCTACTAGCGGGAGGGCCGAGGGACCCCTACAATGAGCAGTTCTTC
>TRBJ1-1|NA|TRBV20-1|NA
CSASEGGTEAFF
TGCAGTGCTAGTGAGGGTGGTACTGAAGCTTTCTTT
>TRBJ1-6|NA|TRBV28|TRBD1
CASSASDRKNSPLHF
TGTGCCAGCAGTGCCTCGGACAGGAAAAATTCACCCCTCCACTTT
>TRBJ2-1|NA|TRBV20-1|TRBD2
CSASGLAGGIDEQFF
TGCAGTGCTTCGGGACTAGCGGGAGGGATCGATGAGCAGTTCTTC
>TRBJ1-4|few|TRBV12-3/TRBV12-4|NA
CASSLNRPNEKLFF
TGTGCCAGCAGTTTAAACAGACCTAATGAAAAACTGTTTTTT
>TRBJ1-1|NA|TRBV20-1|NA
CSARLGTEAFF
TGCAGTGCGAGATTGGGGACTGAAGCTTTCTTT
>TRBJ2-5|many|TRBV4-2|NA
CASSAEDSALYQETQYF
TGTGCCAGCAGCGCCGAGGACAGTGCGTTGTACCAAGAGACCCAGTACTTC
>TRBJ2-1|many|TRBV20-1|TRBD1
CSARGQGQFF
TGCAGTGCTAGAGGACAGGGGCAGTTCTTC
>TRBJ1-1|NA|TRBV19|NA
CATSTSFGAEAFF
TGTGCCACCTCTACGTCGTTTGGCGCTGAAGCTTTCTTT
>TRBJ2-3|NA|TRBV28|TRBD2
CASSSPRLAATDTQYF
TGTGCCAGCAGTTCCCCCCGGCTAGCGGCTACAGATACGCAGTATTTT
>TRBJ2-5|NA|TRBV15|NA
CATSRVEGQTQYF
TGTGCCACCAGCAGAGTGGAAGGCCAGACCCAGTACTTC
>TRBJ2-7|few|TRBV7-2|NA
CASLLNGEQYF
TGTGCCAGCCTGTTGAACGGCGAGCAGTACTTC
>TRBJ2-1|once|TRBV5-1|TRBD1
CASSPWDRINEQFF
TGCGCCAGCAGCCCCTGGGACAGGATTAATGAGCAGTTCTTC
>TRBJ2-1|many|TRBV29-1|NA
CSVGKWGEQFF
TGCAGCGTCGGAAAGTGGGGTGAGCAGTTCTTC
>TRBJ1-1|many|TRBV10-3|NA
CAISPSQMNTEAFF
TGTGCCATCAGCCCCAGTCAAATGAACACTGAAGCTTTCTTT
>TRBJ2-4|few|TRBV29-1|TRBD1
CSVATGTKNIQYF
TGCAGCGTGGCGACAGGGACCAAAAACATTCAGTACTTC
>TRBJ2-7|many|TRBV29-1|TRBD1
CSVEGGQGTYEQYF
TGCAGCGTTGAAGGGGGACAGGGGACCTACGAGCAGTACTTC
>TRBJ2-7|few|TRBV14|TRBD1
CASSPRFDRGYSYEQYF
TGTGCCAGCAGCCCGCGCTTCGACAGGGGATATAGCTACGAGCAGTACTTC
>TRBJ1-5|NA|TRBV7-2|NA
CASSPILGHNQPQHF
TGTGCCAGCAGCCCCATCCTGGGGCATAATCAGCCCCAGCATTTT
>TRBJ2-7|few|TRBV11-2|TRBD1
CASSLAGQGGTYEQYF
TGTGCCAGCAGCTTAGCCGGACAGGGAGGTACCTACGAGCAGTACTTC
>TRBJ2-1|many|TRBV29-1|NA
CSVVNNEQFF
TGCAGCGTTGTGAACAATGAGCAGTTCTTC
>TRBJ2-1|NA|TRBV7-3|TRBD2
CASSPSGGRYNEQFF
TGTGCCAGCAGCCCATCGGGAGGGCGTTACAATGAGCAGTTCTTC
>TRBJ1-2|NA|TRBV30|TRBD1
CAWSRDRDYGYTF
TGTGCCTGGAGTAGGGACAGGGACTATGGCTACACCTTC
>TRBJ2-1|NA|TRBV20-1|TRBD2
CSRPGLAFNEQFF
TGCAGTCGGCCGGGACTAGCGTTTAATGAGCAGTTCTTC
>TRBJ2-7|many|TRBV12-3/TRBV12-4|TRBD2
CASSYGLAGAREQYF
TGTGCCAGCAGTTACGGACTAGCGGGAGCAAGAGAGCAGTACTTC
>TRBJ2-2|many|TRBV12-3/TRBV12-4|TRBD2
CASGIAGATGELFF
TGTGCCAGCGGAATAGCGGGAGCCACCGGGGAGCTGTTTTTT
>TRBJ2-7|many|TRBV29-1|NA
CSVEWGELGEQYF
TGCAGCGTTGAATGGGGGGAGCTGGGGGAGCAGTACTTC
>TRBJ2-2|many|TRBV11-2|TRBD2
CASSLVSAGGQGGELFF
TGTGCCAGCAGCTTAGTATCGGCGGGGGGGCAAGGCGGGGAGCTGTTTTTT
>TRBJ2-7|NA|TRBV6-2/TRBV6-3|NA
CASRSRDFPYEQYF
TGTGCCAGTAGGTCCCGGGACTTTCCTTACGAGCAGTACTTC
>TRBJ1-2|many|TRBV25-1|NA
CASSDLRHFYGYTF
TGTGCCAGCAGTGACCTCCGGCACTTTTATGGCTACACCTTC
>TRBJ2-7|many|TRBV29-1|TRBD2
CSVEERGPSYEQYF
TGCAGCGTTGAGGAGCGGGGCCCGTCCTACGAGCAGTACTTC
>TRBJ1-1|many|TRBV29-1|TRBD1
CRVGQGAKSEAFF
TGCAGGGTGGGACAGGGGGCGAAATCTGAAGCTTTCTTT